This record looks at one T cell receptor beta chain sequence and its context. Its antigen is undetermined. Sequenced by immunoSEQ multiplex PCR; TCRdb stores in-frame clones only, minus some. Among 21,000 or so clones, just under 75% were seen once, and the ten largest hold roughly a sixth. Patients had early-stage hepatocellular carcinoma, untreated before resection. Sampled areas showed no macroscopic necrosis or hemorrhage. This sample is drawn from a study of intratumoral heterogeneity in liver cancer. Study in general: The median patient age was approximately 63 years, and most were male. Study results and limitations: A noted limitation was under-sampling of tumor-infiltrating lymphocytes.

The sequence was collected from an older woman with hepatocellular carcinoma. Sequencing was performed on tumor-adjacent normal tissue, taken before any cancer treatment.

CDR3: CASSYTGGTTGELFF. Here the CDR3 DNA reads TGCGCCAGCAGCTATACAGGGGGCACCACCGGGGAGCTGTTTTTT. This chain connects TRBV5-1 to TRBJ2-2; TRBD1 aligns across 9 bases. This CDR3 spans 15 amino acids. Germline V gene data show CDR1 as SGHRS and CDR2 as YFSETQ. With V trimmed by 3 bases and J by 4 bases, 4 bases remained unmatched. Supplemented by reference TRBV5-1 and TRBJ2-2, the full variable domain reads KAGVTQTPRYLIKTRGQQVTLSCSPISGHRSVSWYQQTPGQGLQFLFEYFSETQRNKGNFPGRFSGRQFSNSRSEMNVSTLELGDSALYLCASSYTGGTTGELFFGEGSRLTVL.